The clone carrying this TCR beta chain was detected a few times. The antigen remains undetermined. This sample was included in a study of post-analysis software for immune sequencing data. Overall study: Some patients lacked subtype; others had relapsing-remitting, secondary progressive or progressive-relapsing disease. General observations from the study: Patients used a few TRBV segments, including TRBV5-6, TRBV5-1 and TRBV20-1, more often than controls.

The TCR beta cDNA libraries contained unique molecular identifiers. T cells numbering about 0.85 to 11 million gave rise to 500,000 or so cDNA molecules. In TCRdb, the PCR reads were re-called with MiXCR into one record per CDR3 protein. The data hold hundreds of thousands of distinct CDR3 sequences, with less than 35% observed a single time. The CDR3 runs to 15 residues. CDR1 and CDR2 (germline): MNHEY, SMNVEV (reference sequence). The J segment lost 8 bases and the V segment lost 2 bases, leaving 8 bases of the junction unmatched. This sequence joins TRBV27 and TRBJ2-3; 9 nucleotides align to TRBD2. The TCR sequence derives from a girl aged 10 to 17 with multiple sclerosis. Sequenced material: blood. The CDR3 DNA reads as TGTGCCAGCAGTTTAGCGGGGGGGTCCCCCGGTACGCAGTATTTT. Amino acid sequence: CASSLAGGSPGTQYF.